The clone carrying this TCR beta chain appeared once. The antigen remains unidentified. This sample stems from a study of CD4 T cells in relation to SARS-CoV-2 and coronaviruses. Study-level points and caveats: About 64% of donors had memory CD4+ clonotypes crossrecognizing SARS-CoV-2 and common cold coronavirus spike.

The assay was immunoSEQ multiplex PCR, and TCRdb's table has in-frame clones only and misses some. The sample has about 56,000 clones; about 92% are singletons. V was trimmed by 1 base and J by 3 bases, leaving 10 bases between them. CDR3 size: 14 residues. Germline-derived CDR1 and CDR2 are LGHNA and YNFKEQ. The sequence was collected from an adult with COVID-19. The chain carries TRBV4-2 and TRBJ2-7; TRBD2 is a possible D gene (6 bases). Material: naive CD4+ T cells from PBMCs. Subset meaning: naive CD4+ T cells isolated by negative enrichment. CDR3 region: CASSQAGTDYEQYF. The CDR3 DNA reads TGTGCCAGCAGCCAAGCCGGGACTGACTACGAGCAGTACTTC.